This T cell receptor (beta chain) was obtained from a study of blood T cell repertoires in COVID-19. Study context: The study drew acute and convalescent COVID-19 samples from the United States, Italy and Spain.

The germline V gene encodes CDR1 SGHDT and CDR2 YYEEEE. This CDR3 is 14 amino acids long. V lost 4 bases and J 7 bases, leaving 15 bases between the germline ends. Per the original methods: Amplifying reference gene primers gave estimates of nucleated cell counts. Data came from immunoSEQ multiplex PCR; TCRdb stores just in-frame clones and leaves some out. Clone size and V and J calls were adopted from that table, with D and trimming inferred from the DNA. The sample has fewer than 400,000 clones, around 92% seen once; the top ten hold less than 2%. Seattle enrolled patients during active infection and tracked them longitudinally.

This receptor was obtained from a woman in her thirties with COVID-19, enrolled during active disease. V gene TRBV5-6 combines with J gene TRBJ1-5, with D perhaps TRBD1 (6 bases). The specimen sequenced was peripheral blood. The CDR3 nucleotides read TGTGCCAGCAGCCACGGGACATCTTCCCAGCCCCAGCATTTT. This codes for CASSHGTSSQPQHF.